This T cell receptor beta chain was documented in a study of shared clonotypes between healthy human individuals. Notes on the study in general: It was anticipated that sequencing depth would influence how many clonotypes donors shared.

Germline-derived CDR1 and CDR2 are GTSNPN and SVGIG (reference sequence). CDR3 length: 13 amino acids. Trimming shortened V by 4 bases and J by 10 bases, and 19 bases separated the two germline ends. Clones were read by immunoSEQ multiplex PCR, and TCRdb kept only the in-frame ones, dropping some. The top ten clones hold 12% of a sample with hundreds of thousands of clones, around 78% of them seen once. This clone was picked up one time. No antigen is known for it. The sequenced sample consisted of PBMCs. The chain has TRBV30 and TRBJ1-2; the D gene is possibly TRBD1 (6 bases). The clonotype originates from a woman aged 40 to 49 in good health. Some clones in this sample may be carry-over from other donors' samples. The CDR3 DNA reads TGTGCCTGGATACCCGGACAGATCCAAGCCTACACCTTC. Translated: CAWIPGQIQAYTF.